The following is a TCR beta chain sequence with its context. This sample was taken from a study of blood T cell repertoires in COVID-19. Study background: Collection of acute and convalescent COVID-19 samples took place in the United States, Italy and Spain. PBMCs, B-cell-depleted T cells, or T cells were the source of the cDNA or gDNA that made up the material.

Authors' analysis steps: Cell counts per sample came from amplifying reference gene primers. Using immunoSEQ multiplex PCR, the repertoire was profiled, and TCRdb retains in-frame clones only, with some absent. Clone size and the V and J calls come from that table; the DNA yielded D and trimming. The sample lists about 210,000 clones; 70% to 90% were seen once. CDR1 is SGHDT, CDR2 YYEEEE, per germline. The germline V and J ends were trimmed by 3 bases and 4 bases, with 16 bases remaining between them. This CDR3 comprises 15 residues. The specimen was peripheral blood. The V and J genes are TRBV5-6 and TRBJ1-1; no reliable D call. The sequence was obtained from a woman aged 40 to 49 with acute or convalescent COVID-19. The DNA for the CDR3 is TGTGCCAGCAGCTGGAATCGGGGTGCGGGCACTGAAGCTTTCTTT. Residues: CASSWNRGAGTEAFF.